Presented here are 23 T cell receptor beta chains from one specimen sequenced in a study of blood T cell repertoires in COVID-19. Profiling relied on immunoSEQ multiplex PCR, and the TCRdb table lists in-frame clones only, not all of them. Among 200,000 to 250,000 clones listed, 70% to 90% were seen once. The sample consisted of peripheral blood. The source of these receptors is a man in his forties or fifties with acute or convalescent COVID-19.

The chain employs TRBV5-5 and TRBJ2-5; 8 nucleotides match TRBD1. Per germline, CDR1 SGHKS and CDR2 YYEKEE (reference sequence). V was pared by 5 bases and J by 2 bases, with 8 bases of the junction left unmatched. This CDR3 has 15 residues. The CDR3 sequence is CASSSRTGGQETQYF. CDR3 nucleotides: TGTGCCAGCAGTTCCCGTACAGGGGGGCAAGAGACCCAGTACTTC.

The chain recombines TRBV11-2 with TRBJ1-6; 8 nucleotides align to TRBD1. Germline V lookup: CDR1 SGHAT, CDR2 FQNNGV. The CDR3 totals 17 residues. V lost 4 bases, J lost 0 bases, and 5 bases stayed unmatched. CDR3 region: CASSSNRGSSYNSPLHF. The CDR3, as DNA: TGTGCCAGCAGCTCAAACAGGGGGAGCTCCTATAATTCACCCCTCCACTTT.

The chain recombines TRBV30 with TRBJ2-1, with a tentative D call TRBD2 (6 bases). The ends were cut back, 2 bases at V and 10 bases at J, with 15 bases in the middle. The CDR3 totals 13 residues. Germline CDR1 and CDR2: GTSNPN and SVGIG (reference sequence). The chain's CDR3 is CAWSRGLPREQFF. In nucleotides, the CDR3 is TGTGCCTGGAGTCGGGGACTCCCGCGGGAGCAGTTCTTC.

The V call is TRBV6-5, the J call TRBJ1-1, with 7 bases lining up with TRBD1. The CDR3 sequence is 15 residues long. After removal of 5 bases from V and 1 base from J, the junction contained 7 bases not matched to a gene. Per germline, CDR1 MNHEY and CDR2 SVGAGI. The CDR3 nucleotides are TGTGCCAGCAGTATGACCGGGACAGCGAACACTGAAGCTTTCTTT. It translates to CASSMTGTANTEAFF.

The gene calls are TRBV6-4 and TRBJ1-1; weak D call: TRBD1 (6 bases). V was pared by 5 bases and J by 3 bases, with 16 bases between. This CDR3 has 15 amino acids. CDR1 and CDR2 from the germline V gene are MRHNA and SNTAGT. CDR3: CASSPDPGHYTEAFF. The CDR3 DNA follows: TGTGCCAGCAGTCCTGATCCGGGACACTACACTGAAGCTTTCTTT.

The V gene is TRBV27, the J gene TRBJ2-3; 7 bases match TRBD2. The CDR3 extends over 13 amino acids. Germline assignment: CDR1 MNHEY and CDR2 SMNVEV (reference sequence). J gave up 4 bases and V 5 bases, and 3 bases lay outside the gene matches. As DNA, the CDR3 is TGTGCCAGCAGTCAACTAGCGCCAGATACGCAGTATTTT. Its protein product is CASSQLAPDTQYF.

Concerning this clone: At the DNA level, this CDR3 is encoded by other sequences in the same sample as well. This chain connects TRBV7-9 to TRBJ1-1; TRBD1 aligns across 8 bases. V shed 3 bases, J shed 3 bases, and the junction held 0 bases outside the gene matches. There are 13 residues in the CDR3. From germline, CDR1 is SEHNR and CDR2 FQNEAQ (reference sequence). Here the CDR3 reads CASSLTGDTEAFF. In DNA, the CDR3 is TGTGCCAGCAGCTTGACAGGGGACACTGAAGCTTTCTTT.

J is TRBJ2-1 and V is TRBV19, with TRBD1 identical over 10 bases. Germline trimming cut 5 bases from V and 6 bases from J; bases unmatched to any gene: 13. Germline lookup yields CDR1 LNHDA and CDR2 SQIVND (reference sequence). The CDR3 contains 17 residues. The CDR3 nucleotides read TGTGCCAGTAGTCCCCTCAGACAGGGGGCGAGCTCCAATGAGCAGTTCTTC. Its translation is CASSPLRQGASSNEQFF.

This clone was picked up one time. The rearrangement joins TRBV18 to TRBJ1-4; TRBD1 aligns across 11 bases. Unmatched junction bases numbered 7, after V lost 3 bases and J lost 7 bases. There are 16 residues in the CDR3. CDR1 is KGHSH, CDR2 LQKENI, per germline. DNA for the CDR3: TGTGCCAGCTCACCTTTAACCGGGACAGGGGGTGAAAAACTGTTTTTT. This codes for CASSPLTGTGGEKLFF.

The chain has TRBV7-9 and TRBJ2-2, with a weak D call TRBD2 (6 bases). Per germline, CDR1 SEHNR and CDR2 FQNEAQ (reference sequence). Between the trimmed V and J ends, which lost 4 bases and 6 bases, there was a span of 9 bases. The CDR3 is 13 residues long. CDR3 DNA sequence: TGTGCCAGCAGCTCACTAGCAGCCGGGGAGCTGTTTTTT. Its protein is CASSSLAAGELFF.

DNA for the CDR3: TGTGCCAGCAGGAATGCCGGGACAGGGGGCTATGGCTACACCTTC. It yields the protein CASRNAGTGGYGYTF. The chain joins TRBV11-2 to TRBJ1-2, with 11 bases that match TRBD1. Trimming removed 6 bases from V and 4 bases from J; junction bases left unmatched: 7. The CDR3 length is 15 residues. Per germline, CDR1 SGHAT and CDR2 FQNNGV.

The CDR3 loop is CASSEQRGDTQYF. The DNA of the CDR3 is TGTGCCAGCAGTGAACAACGAGGGGATACGCAGTATTTT. The chain is built from TRBV6-1 and TRBJ2-3; possible D gene TRBD2, 5 bases. The length of the CDR3 is 13 residues. The germline V gene has CDR1 MNHNS and CDR2 SASEGT. V was pared by 2 bases and J by 6 bases, with 9 bases between.

The chain carries TRBV12-3 or TRBV12-4 and TRBJ2-6; D call uncertain. The CDR3 is 13 residues long. V was clipped by 8 bases and J by 0 bases, with 5 bases between them. DNA for the CDR3: TGTGCCAGCCTCCTCTCTGGGGCCAACGTCCTGACTTTC. This translates into CASLLSGANVLTF.

CDR3 nucleotides: TGTGCCAGCAGTTACTCGACGACAGGGCTGAACACTGAAGCTTTCTTT. Residues: CASSYSTTGLNTEAFF. The chain couples TRBV6-5 to TRBJ1-1; 7 bases line up with TRBD1. V shed 0 bases, J shed 0 bases, and the junction held 4 bases outside the gene matches. This CDR3 has 16 amino acids. Germline values: CDR1 MNHEY, CDR2 SVGAGI.

The rearrangement joins TRBV6-5 to TRBJ1-2; D is unresolved. The germline gives CDR1 MNHEY, CDR2 SVGAGI. This CDR3 spans 14 amino acids. The V and J ends lost 6 bases and 1 base respectively, with 12 bases between them. CDR3 region: CASRYGDFNYGYTF. In DNA form, the CDR3 reads TGTGCCAGCAGATACGGAGATTTTAACTATGGCTACACCTTC.

This clone occurred once. The chain combines TRBV5-5 with TRBJ1-5, with a possible D match to TRBD1 (5 bases). Trimming stripped 5 bases from V and 5 bases from J, with 14 bases between. Germline CDR1 reads SGHKS; CDR2 reads YYEKEE (reference sequence). The CDR3 runs to 14 residues. The CDR3 region is CASRPGEGHQPQHF. The DNA of the CDR3 is TGTGCCAGCAGGCCCGGGGAGGGGCATCAGCCCCAGCATTTT.

The rearrangement uses TRBV7-9 and TRBJ1-1; D is ambiguous. In germline, CDR1 is SEHNR, CDR2 FQNEAQ (reference sequence). The CDR3 length is 12 residues. Trimming left V 3 bases short and J 1 base short, with 3 bases between. Here the CDR3 reads CASSFWNTEAFF. CDR3 DNA sequence: TGTGCCAGCAGCTTCTGGAACACTGAAGCTTTCTTT.

The chain uses TRBV5-8 and TRBJ1-5, with D tentatively TRBD1 (6 bases). The V gene lost 4 bases and the J gene lost 6 bases, with 11 bases spanning the gap. Germline CDR1 is SGHTS and CDR2 is YDEGEE. The CDR3 is 13 residues long. The CDR3 nucleotides are TGTGCCAGCAGCCCGGACAGACCTCAGCCCCAGCATTTT. Translation gives CASSPDRPQPQHF.

The chain recombines TRBV7-2 with TRBJ1-1; 7 bases are a match to TRBD1. Trimming cost V 2 bases and J 3 bases; bases outside gene matches: 6. The CDR3 extends over 15 amino acids. Germline assignment: CDR1 SGHTA and CDR2 FQGNSA. The DNA for the CDR3 is TGTGCCAGCAGCTTAAATGGGGACAGTCACACTGAAGCTTTCTTT. This sequence encodes CASSLNGDSHTEAFF. The full variable domain, rest sourced from reference TRBV7-2 and TRBJ1-1, is GAGVSQSPSNKVTEKGKDVELRCDPISGHTALYWYRQSLGQGLEFLIYFQGNSAPDKSGLPSDRFSAERTGGSVSTLTIQRTQQEDSAVYLCASSLNGDSHTEAFFGQGTRLTVV.

This rearrangement joins TRBV30 to TRBJ2-3, with 10 bases identical to TRBD2. The CDR3 is 16 residues long. V gave up 0 bases and J gave up 6 bases; unmatched junction bases: 9. CDR1 is GTSNPN and CDR2 is SVGIG in the germline V gene (reference sequence). In DNA, the CDR3 is TGTGCCTGGAGTGTAAAGGAGCGGGGGGGCCTGGATACGCAGTATTTT. It is translated as CAWSVKERGGLDTQYF.

The chain has TRBV18 and TRBJ2-1; D is uncertain. V lost 0 bases to trimming and J lost 8 bases, with 11 bases between them. The CDR3 is made up of 14 amino acids. Looked up from germline, CDR1 is KGHSH and CDR2 is LQKENI. CDR3: CASSPPSVTDEQFF. CDR3 DNA sequence: TGTGCCAGCTCACCACCTTCGGTGACTGATGAGCAGTTCTTC. The complete variable domain, with remaining parts taken from reference TRBV18 and TRBJ2-1, reads NAGVMQNPRHLVRRRGQEARLRCSPMKGHSHVYWYRQLPEEGLKFMVYLQKENIIDESGMPKERFSAEFPKEGPSILRIQQVVRGDSAAYFCASSPPSVTDEQFFGPGTRLTVL.

The V and J genes are TRBV6-5 and TRBJ1-2; 9 nucleotides align to TRBD1. Germline assignment: CDR1 MNHEY and CDR2 SVGAGI. The CDR3 runs to 13 residues. Germline trimming cut 6 bases from V and 3 bases from J; bases unmatched to any gene: 2. CDR3 nucleotides: TGTGCCAGCAGGGGGACAGGGCACTATGGCTACACCTTC. This translates into CASRGTGHYGYTF.

CDR3 protein: CASSPNPGGRFYTQYF. CDR3 in DNA: TGTGCCAGCAGCCCTAATCCGGGGGGGCGATTCTATACGCAGTATTTT. The chain combines TRBV14 with TRBJ2-3; 8 bases align to TRBD2. After removal of 4 bases from V and 7 bases from J, the junction contained 13 bases not matched to a gene. The germline gives CDR1 SGHDN, CDR2 FVKESK. The CDR3 sequence is 16 residues long.